The 21 T cell receptor beta chains given below trace back to one sample, sequenced in a study of T cells in localized non-small cell lung cancer. Sequencing used immunoSEQ multiplex PCR; TCRdb keeps in-frame clones, though not all of them. This sample has roughly 30,000 clones, with about 90% found just once. The sequencing here drew on peripheral blood mononuclear cells, taken before any cancer treatment. The source of these receptors is a woman aged 35-75 years with stage III lung adenocarcinoma.

The CDR3 loop reads CASSSLGSGSYEQYF. Here the CDR3 DNA reads TGTGCCAGCAGTTCCCTCGGTAGCGGGTCCTACGAGCAGTACTTC. V usage is TRBV28 and J usage is TRBJ2-7; 7 positions match TRBD2. Germline V gene data show CDR1 as MDHEN and CDR2 as SYDVKM. There are 15 residues in the CDR3. V lost 4 bases to trimming and J lost 1 base; unmatched junction nucleotides: 7.

This clone appeared a single time. V and J are TRBV27 and TRBJ1-2; D ambiguous. Germline V lookup: CDR1 MNHEY, CDR2 SMNVEV (reference sequence). The CDR3 has 15 amino acids. V was shortened by 5 bases and J by 2 bases, with 15 bases between the two germline ends. The CDR3, as DNA: TGTGCCAGCAGTCCTCGCGCCTCATTGAACTATGGCTACACCTTC. It yields the protein CASSPRASLNYGYTF.

The chain links TRBV4-2 to TRBJ2-5; 11 positions agree with TRBD2. Per the germline V gene, CDR1 is LGHNA and CDR2 is YNFKEQ. With 0 bases clipped from V and 5 bases from J, the junction kept 8 bases outside the gene matches. The CDR3 totals 17 residues. The CDR3 sequence: CASSQDVTSGSGETQYF. The CDR3 DNA reads TGTGCCAGCAGCCAAGATGTAACTAGCGGGAGTGGCGAGACCCAGTACTTC.

The CDR3 region is CAWSNRSPPGELFF. The CDR3 DNA follows: TGTGCCTGGAGTAACCGGTCCCCTCCCGGGGAGCTGTTTTTT. The V and J genes are TRBV30 and TRBJ2-2; D is undetermined. CDR1 GTSNPN and CDR2 SVGIG come from the germline V gene (reference sequence). This CDR3 is 14 amino acids long. V lost 2 bases and J lost 6, with 13 bases in between.

This clone was found a few times. The chain carries TRBV15 and TRBJ1-5, with D hard to call. The CDR3 covers 14 residues. The germline V gene encodes CDR1 LNHNV and CDR2 YYDKDF (reference sequence). Trimming stripped 0 bases from V and 0 bases from J, with 3 bases between. The CDR3: CATSRDRSNQPQHF. The CDR3 DNA follows: TGTGCCACCAGCAGAGATCGTAGCAATCAGCCCCAGCATTTT.

The chain is built from TRBV4-2 and TRBJ1-4; D gene uncertain. CDR1 is LGHNA and CDR2 is YNFKEQ in the germline V gene. Between the trimmed V and J ends, which lost 2 bases and 5 bases, there was a span of 12 bases. This CDR3 spans 15 amino acids. The DNA for the CDR3 is TGTGCCAGCAGCCAACCGGGCGCCGGGAATGAAAAACTGTTTTTT. Translated: CASSQPGAGNEKLFF.

The chain couples TRBV7-8 to TRBJ1-5; D ambiguous. The CDR3 is 14 residues long. The V end lost 0 bases, the J end lost 1 base, and 4 bases lay between the germline ends. Germline CDR1 is SGHVS and CDR2 is FQNEAQ. In DNA form, the CDR3 reads TGTGCCAGCAGCTTAGCGGGCAGCAATCAGCCCCAGCATTTT. This translates into CASSLAGSNQPQHF.

CDR3 residues: CASSLSIIHPREQYF. As DNA, the CDR3 is TGTGCCAGCAGTTTAAGTATAATTCACCCCCGGGAGCAGTACTTC. The chain couples TRBV28 to TRBJ2-7; D gene ambiguous. With 2 bases removed from V and 7 bases from J, the gap between germline ends came to 18 bases. CDR3 length: 15 residues. CDR1 and CDR2 (germline): MDHEN, SYDVKM.

The J gene is TRBJ2-5, the V gene TRBV6-1; D remains ambiguous. The CDR3 is 13 residues long. Trimming pared 8 bases from V and 2 bases from J, leaving 12 bases between. Per germline, CDR1 MNHNS and CDR2 SASEGT. CDR3 sequence: CASCLQLQETQYF. CDR3 bases: TGTGCCAGCTGCCTACAACTGCAAGAGACCCAGTACTTC.

This chain joins TRBV6-1 and TRBJ2-7; 8 bases line up with TRBD2. CDR3 size: 14 residues. Trimming at V came to 3 bases and at J to 4 bases, leaving 5 bases not matched to a gene. Looked up from germline, CDR1 is MNHNS and CDR2 is SASEGT. CDR3 DNA: TGTGCCAGCAGTGAGGGACTAGGTTATTACGAGCAGTACTTC. It specifies CASSEGLGYYEQYF.

The chain carries TRBV28 and TRBJ2-7, with D possibly being TRBD1 or TRBD2 (5 bases each). Germline loops: CDR1 MDHEN, CDR2 SYDVKM. The V and J ends lost 3 bases and 6 bases respectively, with 9 bases between them. CDR3 length: 12 residues. Here the CDR3 DNA reads TGTGCCAGCAGTTTTGGGACGGTCGAGCAGTACTTC. Residues: CASSFGTVEQYF.

For the CDR3, the DNA is TGCAGCGTTGACGTAGCGGGAGTAGGAGAGACCCAGTACTTC. This gives the protein CSVDVAGVGETQYF. The V and J genes are TRBV29-1 and TRBJ2-5, with 9 positions matching TRBD2. V was pared by 3 bases and J by 4 bases, with 6 bases of the junction left unmatched. Germline lookup yields CDR1 SQVTM and CDR2 ANQGSEA. The CDR3 contains 14 residues.

The CDR3 protein is CASSYSEETQYF. For the CDR3, the DNA is TGTGCCAGCAGTTACAGTGAGGAGACCCAGTACTTC. The chain joins TRBV2 to TRBJ2-5; no clear D. V was trimmed by 5 bases and J by 5 bases, leaving 9 bases between them. Germline assignment: CDR1 SNHLY and CDR2 FYNNEI. CDR3 size: 12 residues.

This chain uses TRBV7-9 with TRBJ1-5, with D perhaps TRBD1 (5 bases). The length of the CDR3 is 16 residues. The V gene's germline CDR1 is SEHNR and CDR2 FQNEAQ (reference sequence). V lost 2 bases to trimming and J lost 7 bases, with 18 bases between them. The chain's CDR3 is CASSLTQGLRRQPQHF. DNA of the CDR3: TGTGCCAGCAGCTTAACGCAGGGACTAAGGAGACAGCCCCAGCATTTT.

The genes are TRBV7-9 and TRBJ2-5, with D possibly being TRBD1 (5 bases). With 3 bases removed from V and 4 bases from J, the gap between germline ends came to 9 bases. There are 13 residues in the CDR3. Germline V gives CDR1 SEHNR, CDR2 FQNEAQ (reference sequence). CDR3 bases: TGTGCCAGCAGCTTCGAAGGGGTAGAGACCCAGTACTTC. It codes for CASSFEGVETQYF.

This rearrangement joins TRBV6-5 to TRBJ2-5; D might be TRBD1 or TRBD2, each matching 5 bases. The V end was cut by 7 bases, the J end by 5 bases, with 11 bases between. The CDR3 length is 12 residues. CDR1 is MNHEY and CDR2 is SVGAGI in the germline V gene. This chain's CDR3 is CASTPEGETQYF. In nucleotides, the CDR3 is TGTGCCAGCACTCCAGAGGGGGAGACCCAGTACTTC.

The J gene is TRBJ2-1, the V gene TRBV9, with 9 bases matching TRBD2. The CDR3 covers 16 residues. Losses at the gene ends were 4 bases for V and 0 bases for J; bases not matched to a gene: 5. Germline CDR1 SGDLS, CDR2 YYNGEE. CDR3 sequence (DNA): TGTGCCAGCAGCCCCGTTAGCGGGAGCTCCTACAATGAGCAGTTCTTC. Its translation is CASSPVSGSSYNEQFF.

The rearrangement joins TRBV4-1 to TRBJ2-1, with TRBD2 identical over 7 bases. V was clipped by 0 bases and J by 8 bases; unmatched bases: 10. Germline CDR1 reads MGHRA; CDR2 reads YSYEKL. The length of the CDR3 is 16 residues. CDR3 sequence (DNA): TGCGCCAGCAGCCAAGATGGCGGGAGCATCTTGGATGAGCAGTTCTTC. Its protein is CASSQDGGSILDEQFF.

Of note for this clone: The same CDR3 can be traced to other DNA sequences in this sample. J is TRBJ2-2 and V is TRBV6-5; D is unclear. Germline lookup yields CDR1 MNHEY and CDR2 SVGAGI. The CDR3 is made up of 11 amino acids. Trimming took off 8 bases at V and 2 bases at J, with 3 bases between the two ends. CDR3 protein: CASRNTGELFF. The CDR3 DNA follows: TGTGCCAGCCGCAACACCGGGGAGCTGTTTTTT.

The chain uses TRBV6-5 and TRBJ1-1; 7 bases fit TRBD1. The germline V gene encodes CDR1 MNHEY and CDR2 SVGAGI. The CDR3 runs to 11 residues. V was pared by 6 bases and J by 10 bases, with 5 bases of the junction left unmatched. The CDR3 nucleotides read TGTGCCAGCAGGAGCCAGGGGGGAGCTTTCTTT. Amino acid sequence: CASRSQGGAFF.

The chain couples TRBV5-1 to TRBJ2-3; D might be TRBD1 (6 bases). This CDR3 has 15 residues. With 0 bases removed from V and 6 bases from J, the gap between germline ends came to 14 bases. Germline lookup yields CDR1 SGHRS and CDR2 YFSETQ. CDR3 loop: CASSLVVGAGDTQYF. The DNA for the CDR3 is TGCGCCAGCAGCTTGGTTGTGGGGGCCGGGGATACGCAGTATTTT.